Listed below are T cell receptor beta chains from one sample, sequenced in a study of cytomegalovirus exposure and HLA in healthy donors. Generated by immunoSEQ multiplex PCR, the TCRdb table keeps only in-frame clones and is missing some. The table has some 150,000 clones, roughly 85% seen once; the top ten hold around 1.3%. Sequencing used PBMCs. The receptors come from a woman between 45 and 60 years old in good health and CMV-seronegative. Each CDR3 is given without its conserved first and last residue.

TRBV28 | ASTSRTGYDQPQH
TRBV5-1 | ASSGPGGMMETQY
TRBV9 | ASSASDGTPPGELF
TRBV28 | ASSNDRGQGYT
TRBV7-2 | ASSPNLDLASYEQY
TRBV7-8 | ASSLQASSGEQF
TRBV6-5 | ASSYPTTGASYEQY
TRBV9 | ASSTGLAEEQF
TRBV5-8 | ASSLVRGTGEGYTEAF
TRBV5-1 | ATGQGEVVNEKLF
TRBV23-1 | ASSGFRTVGKY
TRBV29-1 | SVGGRSTDTQY
TRBV2 | ASSRDRGREKLF
TRBV23-1 | ASSLSLLGNTIY
TRBV27 | ASSTDPGVAGYT
TRBV7-9 | ASNRDSNQPQH
TRBV28 | AYGTSGRADEQF
TRBV6-1 | ASTRQLPTNEKLF
TRBV10-2 | ASTQGAGEQY
TRBV27 | ASSSRPKRGMARGNTIY
TRBV4-3 | ASSQDGGSPGQPQH
TRBV27 | ASSLTGQNQPQH
TRBV29-1 | SVGSRGHEQY
TRBV5-1 | ASSEFPSSYEQY
TRBV19 | ASSTSWGGTGGEQY
TRBV6-5 | ASRRLVEVETQY
TRBV19 | ASSSRDRGYEQY
TRBV29-1 | SVGGRGRGNTEAF
TRBV14 | ASSQLQGHYGYT
TRBV18 | ASLTGGETQY
TRBV4-1 | ASSQDEGQVNYGYT
TRBV13 | ASSLGRAGGTDTQY
TRBV10-3 | AITRGQGGGEKLF